Below are 8 T cell receptor beta chains sequenced from a single sample in a study of blood T cell repertoires in COVID-19. Only in-frame clones appear in the TCRdb table, and some are missing; sequencing was by immunoSEQ multiplex PCR. The repertoire holds about 97,000 clones, almost 80% seen once, with about 9.3% in the top ten. Sequenced: peripheral blood. The receptor source for this set is a man aged 55-75 years with active or convalescent COVID-19.

This clone was detected once. The chain employs TRBV29-1 and TRBJ1-2, with 9 bases that match TRBD1. CDR1 and CDR2 from the germline V gene are SQVTM and ANQGSEA. The CDR3 consists of 16 residues. Trimming at V came to 2 bases and at J to 4 bases, leaving 11 bases not matched to a gene. The chain's CDR3 is CSVEPTPGQGVYGYTF. The CDR3 DNA sequence: TGCAGCGTTGAACCCACACCGGGACAGGGAGTCTATGGCTACACCTTC.

As for this clone: One end of the junction fails to match germline, which may point to a read error. The chain couples TRBV28 to TRBJ2-1; 14 bases map to TRBD2. CDR3 size: 13 residues. Per germline, CDR1 MDHEN and CDR2 SYDVKM. The CDR3 sequence: CAGRGGTSGSWFF. The CDR3 DNA sequence: TGTGCCGGCAGGGGCGGGACTAGCGGGAGTTGGTTCTTC.

The chain recombines TRBV10-3 with TRBJ2-2; TRBD1 matches at 9 bases. The CDR3 is 16 residues long. V lost 0 bases, J lost 7 bases, and 6 bases stayed unmatched. Germline lookup yields CDR1 ENHRY and CDR2 SYGVKD. Here the CDR3 DNA reads TGTGCCATCAGTGAGTCGGGGACAGGGTCTGGCGGGGAGCTGTTTTTT. Translation: CAISESGTGSGGELFF.

The chain carries TRBV25-1 and TRBJ1-1, with a tentative D call TRBD1 (5 bases). V lost 0 bases, J lost 12 bases, and 14 bases lay in between. CDR1 is MGHDK, CDR2 SYGVNS, per germline. The CDR3 has 13 amino acids. The DNA of the CDR3 is TGTGCCAGCAGTGAATATGGGGCGAAGGGGACTTTCTTT. The encoded protein is CASSEYGAKGTFF.

The chain links TRBV10-2 to TRBJ1-2, with 7 bases lining up with TRBD1. Germline CDR1 and CDR2: WSHSY and SAAADI. The CDR3 extends over 13 amino acids. V lost 5 bases, J lost 7 bases, and 7 bases stayed unmatched. The DNA for the CDR3 is TGCGCCAGCAGTCAGACAGGGCCGGCTGGCTACACCTTC. This gives the protein CASSQTGPAGYTF.

J is TRBJ1-2 and V is TRBV12-3 or TRBV12-4; D is undetermined. Trimming took 0 bases from V and 8 from J, leaving 7 bases between them. CDR3 length: 12 amino acids. The CDR3 DNA follows: TGTGCCAGCAGTTTAGCCCCCGGGGGCTACACCTTC. Translated: CASSLAPGGYTF.

This chain uses TRBV5-4 with TRBJ1-6; TRBD1 agrees at 8 bases. CDR1 and CDR2 from the germline V gene are SGHNT and YYREEE (reference sequence). This CDR3 is built from 17 residues. After removal of 3 bases from V and 9 bases from J, the junction contained 14 bases not matched to a gene. The CDR3 loop is CASSYAGTGSSSSPLHF. In DNA, the CDR3 is TGTGCCAGCAGCTACGCCGGGACAGGTTCGTCTAGTTCACCCCTCCACTTT.

There are a few counts of this clone. CDR3 coding DNA: TGTGCCAGCAGTTTGCCCTTAGGGGGAGCTGAAGCTTTCTTT. It codes for CASSLPLGGAEAFF. This sequence joins TRBV28 and TRBJ1-1; tentative D call: TRBD1 (6 bases). The CDR3 consists of 14 residues. The germline CDR1 and CDR2 sequences are MDHEN and SYDVKM. The germline V and J ends were trimmed by 3 bases and 6 bases, with 14 bases remaining between them.